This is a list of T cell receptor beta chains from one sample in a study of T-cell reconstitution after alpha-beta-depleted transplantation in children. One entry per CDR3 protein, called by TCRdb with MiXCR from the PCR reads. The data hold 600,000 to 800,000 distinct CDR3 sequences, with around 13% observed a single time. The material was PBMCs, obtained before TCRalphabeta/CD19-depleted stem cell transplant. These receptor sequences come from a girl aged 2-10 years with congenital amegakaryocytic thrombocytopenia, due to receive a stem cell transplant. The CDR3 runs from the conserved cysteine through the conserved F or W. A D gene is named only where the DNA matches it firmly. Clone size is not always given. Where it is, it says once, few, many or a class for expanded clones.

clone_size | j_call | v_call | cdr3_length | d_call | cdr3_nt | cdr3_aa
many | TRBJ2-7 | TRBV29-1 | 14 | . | TGCAGCGTTGTTGTAGCGGAACTCTCCTACGAGCAGTACTTC | CSVVVAELSYEQYF
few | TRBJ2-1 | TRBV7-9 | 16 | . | TGTGCCAGCAGCATACCCAACTCAAGCCCCTACAATGAGCAGTTCTTC | CASSIPNSSPYNEQFF
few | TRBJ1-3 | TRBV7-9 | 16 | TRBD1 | TGTGCCAGCAGCTTTGACCCAGGGGGCGTTTTGAACACCATATATTTT | CASSFDPGGVLNTIYF
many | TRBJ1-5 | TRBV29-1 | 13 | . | TGCAGCGTTGACACTCCGAGCAATCAGCCCCAGCATTTT | CSVDTPSNQPQHF
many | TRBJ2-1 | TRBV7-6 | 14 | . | TGTGCCAGCAGCTTAGCGTTTCGGAACAATGAGCAGTTCTTC | CASSLAFRNNEQFF
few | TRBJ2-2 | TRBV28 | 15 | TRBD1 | TGTGCCAGCAGCCCGCGGCCGGGACAGGATAGGGAGCTGTTTTTT | CASSPRPGQDRELFF
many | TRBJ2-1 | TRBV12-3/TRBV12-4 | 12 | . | TGTGCCAGCAGTCCGACACGCAATGAGCAGTTCTTC | CASSPTRNEQFF
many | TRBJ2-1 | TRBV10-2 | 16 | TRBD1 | TGCGCCAGCAGTGAGAAAGGACAGGGAATCAACAGCGAGCAGTTCTTC | CASSEKGQGINSEQFF
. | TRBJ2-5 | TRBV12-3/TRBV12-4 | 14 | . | TGTGCCAGCAGTCCCCGGGCCTCGGTAAAGACCCAGTACTTC | CASSPRASVKTQYF
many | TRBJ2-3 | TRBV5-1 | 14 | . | TGCGCCAGCAGCTTTAGTGGATTTGCAGATACGCAGTATTTT | CASSFSGFADTQYF
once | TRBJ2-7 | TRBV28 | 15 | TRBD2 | TGTGCCAGCCGGCTAGCGGGAGTCTCCATTTACGAGCAGTACTTC | CASRLAGVSIYEQYF
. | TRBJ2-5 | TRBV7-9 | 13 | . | TGTGCCAGCAGCTTAGTGGCCGCCGAGACCCAGTACTTC | CASSLVAAETQYF
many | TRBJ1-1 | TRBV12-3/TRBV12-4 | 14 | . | TGTGCCAGCACGGCCGAGGGGGGGGGCACTGAAGCTTTCTTT | CASTAEGGGTEAFF
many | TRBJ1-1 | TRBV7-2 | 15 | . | TGTGCCAGCAGCCCTCGCCCATCCTGGAACACTGAAGCTTTCTTT | CASSPRPSWNTEAFF
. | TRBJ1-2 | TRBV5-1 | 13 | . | TGCGCCAGCAGGTACGGACAGAACTATGGCTACACCTTC | CASRYGQNYGYTF
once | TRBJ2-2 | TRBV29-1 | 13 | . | TGCAGCCTTACCGGGACGAGCACCGGGGAGCTGTTTTTT | CSLTGTSTGELFF
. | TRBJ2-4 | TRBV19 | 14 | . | TGTGCCAGTAGTTGGACAGAGGCCAAAAACATTCAGTACTTC | CASSWTEAKNIQYF
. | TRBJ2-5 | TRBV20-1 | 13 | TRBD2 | TGCAGTGCTCCGGGACTAGCGGACACGGCCCAGTACTTC | CSAPGLADTAQYF
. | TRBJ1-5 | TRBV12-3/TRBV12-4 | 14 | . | TGTGCCAGCAGCCTTGACAGCCATAATCAGCCCCAGCATTTT | CASSLDSHNQPQHF
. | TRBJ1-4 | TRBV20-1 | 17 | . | TGCTGTGCTAGGGAGCGGGGGCGAATTTCGGCTAATGAAAAACTGTTTTTT | CCARERGRISANEKLFF
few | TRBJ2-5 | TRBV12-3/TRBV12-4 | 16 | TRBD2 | TGTGCCAGCAGCGCGAACCCGGGACTAGACCAAGAGACCCAGTACTTC | CASSANPGLDQETQYF
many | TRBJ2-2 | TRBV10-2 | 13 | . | TGCGCCAGCAGTGAGTTGGACACCGGGGAGCTGTTTTTT | CASSELDTGELFF
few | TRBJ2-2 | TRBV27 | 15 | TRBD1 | TGTGCCAGCAGTTTATACAGGGGGAACACCGGGGAGCTGTTTTTT | CASSLYRGNTGELFF
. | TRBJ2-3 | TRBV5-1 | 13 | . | TGCGCCAGTAGCGCCCCTCCGTGGGATACGCAGTATTTT | CASSAPPWDTQYF
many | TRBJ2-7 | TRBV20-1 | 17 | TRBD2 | TGCAGTGCTAGTACTCTTCCTAGCGGGATCATTACCTACGAGCAGTACTTC | CSASTLPSGIITYEQYF
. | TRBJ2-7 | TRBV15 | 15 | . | TGTGCCACCAGCAGAACTTCGACAGGCGGCTACGAGCAGTACTTC | CATSRTSTGGYEQYF
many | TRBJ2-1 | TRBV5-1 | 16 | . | TGCGCCAGCAGCTTGGGTGGTGGGAGCTTGTACAATGAGCAGTTCTTC | CASSLGGGSLYNEQFF
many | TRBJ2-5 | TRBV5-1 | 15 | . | TGCGCCAGCAGCTTGTACGCACAGGGAGTGGAGACCCAGTACTTC | CASSLYAQGVETQYF
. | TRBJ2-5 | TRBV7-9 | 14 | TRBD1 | TGTGCCAGCAGCGACGGACAGGGACAAGAGACCCAGTACTTC | CASSDGQGQETQYF
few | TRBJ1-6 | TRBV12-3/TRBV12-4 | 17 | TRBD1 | TGTGCCAGCAGTTCCTACCGGGACAGGGCTGACGGCTCACCCCTCCACTTT | CASSSYRDRADGSPLHF
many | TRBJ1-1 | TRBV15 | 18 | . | TGTGCCACCAGCAGAGAGAGCAATCATCAGGGACTGAACACTGAAGCTTTCTTT | CATSRESNHQGLNTEAFF
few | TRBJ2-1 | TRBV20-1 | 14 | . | TGCAGTGCTAGCCGGGGGGCCCTTTACAATGAGCAGTTCTTC | CSASRGALYNEQFF
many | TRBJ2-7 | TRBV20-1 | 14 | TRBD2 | TGCAGTGCTAGAGTAGGGACTAGCCTCTACGAGCAGTACTTC | CSARVGTSLYEQYF
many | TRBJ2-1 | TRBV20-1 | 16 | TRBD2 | TGCAGTGCCTACCGGACTAGCGGGAGGGCCTACAATGAGCAGTTCTTC | CSAYRTSGRAYNEQFF
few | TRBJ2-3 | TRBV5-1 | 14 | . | TGCGCCAGCAGCTGGGGGGACAGCACAGATACGCAGTATTTT | CASSWGDSTDTQYF
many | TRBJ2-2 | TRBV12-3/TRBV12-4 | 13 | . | TGTGCCAGCAGTTTCAGGAACACCGGGGAGCTGTTTTTT | CASSFRNTGELFF
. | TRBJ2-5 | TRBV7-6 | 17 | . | TGTGCCAGCAGCTTTATTGGGGGAGGTGCTTTCCAAGAGACCCAGTACTTC | CASSFIGGGAFQETQYF
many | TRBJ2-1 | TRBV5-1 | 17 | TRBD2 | TGCGCCAGCAGCACTTTCTTGCGGGAGGATTTCTACAATGAGCAGTTCTTC | CASSTFLREDFYNEQFF
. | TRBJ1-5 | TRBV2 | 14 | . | TGTGCCAGCAATGGGGCGGGAGTAAATCAGCCCCAGCATTTT | CASNGAGVNQPQHF
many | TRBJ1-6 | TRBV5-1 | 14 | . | TGCGCCAGCGCCCGGGACACAGTAAATTCACCCCTCCACTTT | CASARDTVNSPLHF
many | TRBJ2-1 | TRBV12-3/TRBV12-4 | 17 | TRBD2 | TGTGCCAGCAGTCCTGGCCCGGGACTAGCGGGAGACAATGAGCAGTTCTTC | CASSPGPGLAGDNEQFF
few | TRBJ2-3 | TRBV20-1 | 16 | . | TGCAGTGCTAGAGGGGCTAGCGAGATTCCGACAGATACGCAGTATTTT | CSARGASEIPTDTQYF
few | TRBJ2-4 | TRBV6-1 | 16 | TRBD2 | TGTGCCAGCAGTCCTCAAGCGGGAGCGGCCAAAAACATTCAGTACTTC | CASSPQAGAAKNIQYF
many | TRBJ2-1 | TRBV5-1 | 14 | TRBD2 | TGCGCCAGCAGCTGGGGACTAGTTGGGGGTGAGCAGTTCTTC | CASSWGLVGGEQFF
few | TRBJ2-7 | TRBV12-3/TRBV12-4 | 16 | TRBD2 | TGTGCCAGCAGTTTTGTGTGGCTAGCGGGAACCTACGAGCAGTACTTC | CASSFVWLAGTYEQYF
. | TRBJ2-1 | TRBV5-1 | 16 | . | TGCGCCAGCACTAAGGGAAGGGTAGGCCCGGTTGATGAGCAGTTCTTC | CASTKGRVGPVDEQFF